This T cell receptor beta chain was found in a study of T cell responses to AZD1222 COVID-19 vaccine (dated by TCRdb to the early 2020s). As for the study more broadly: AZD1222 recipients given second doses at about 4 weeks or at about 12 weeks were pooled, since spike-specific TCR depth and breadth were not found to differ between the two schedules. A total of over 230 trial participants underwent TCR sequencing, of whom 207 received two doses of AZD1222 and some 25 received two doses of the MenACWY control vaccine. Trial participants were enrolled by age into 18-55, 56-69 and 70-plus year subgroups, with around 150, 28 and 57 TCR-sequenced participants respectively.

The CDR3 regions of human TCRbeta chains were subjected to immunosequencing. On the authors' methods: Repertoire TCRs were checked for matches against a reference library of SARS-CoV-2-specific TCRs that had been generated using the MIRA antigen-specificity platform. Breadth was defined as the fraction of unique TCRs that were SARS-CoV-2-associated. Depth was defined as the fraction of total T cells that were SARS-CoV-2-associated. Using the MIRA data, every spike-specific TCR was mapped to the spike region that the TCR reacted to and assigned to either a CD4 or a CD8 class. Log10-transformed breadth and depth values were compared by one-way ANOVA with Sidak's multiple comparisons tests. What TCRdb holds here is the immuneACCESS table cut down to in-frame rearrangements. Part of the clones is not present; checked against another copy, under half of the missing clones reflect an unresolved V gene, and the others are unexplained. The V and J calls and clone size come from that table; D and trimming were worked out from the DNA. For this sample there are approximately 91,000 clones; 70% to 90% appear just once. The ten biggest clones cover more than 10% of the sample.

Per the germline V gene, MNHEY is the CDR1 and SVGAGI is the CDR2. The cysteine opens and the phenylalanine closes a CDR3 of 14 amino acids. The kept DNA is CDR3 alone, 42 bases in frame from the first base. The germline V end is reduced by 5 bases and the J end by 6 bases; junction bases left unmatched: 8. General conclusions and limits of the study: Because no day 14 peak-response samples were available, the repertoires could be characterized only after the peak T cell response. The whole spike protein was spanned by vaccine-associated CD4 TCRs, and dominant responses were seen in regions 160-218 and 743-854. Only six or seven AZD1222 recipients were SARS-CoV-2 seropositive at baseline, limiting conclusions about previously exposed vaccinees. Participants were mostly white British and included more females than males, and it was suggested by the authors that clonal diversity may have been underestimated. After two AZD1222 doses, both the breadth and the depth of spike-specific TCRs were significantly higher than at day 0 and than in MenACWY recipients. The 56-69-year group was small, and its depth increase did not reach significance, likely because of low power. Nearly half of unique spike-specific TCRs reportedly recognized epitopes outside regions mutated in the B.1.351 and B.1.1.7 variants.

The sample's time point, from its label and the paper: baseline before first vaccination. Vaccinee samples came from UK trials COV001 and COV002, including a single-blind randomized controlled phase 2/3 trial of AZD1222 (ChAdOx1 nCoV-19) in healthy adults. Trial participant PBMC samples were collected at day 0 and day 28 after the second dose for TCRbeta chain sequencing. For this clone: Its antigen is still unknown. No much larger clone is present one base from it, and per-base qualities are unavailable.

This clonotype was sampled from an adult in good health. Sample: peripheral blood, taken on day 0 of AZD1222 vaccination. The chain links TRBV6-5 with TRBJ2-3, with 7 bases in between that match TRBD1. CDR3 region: CASSIRTGRDTQYF. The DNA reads TGTGCCAGCAGTATCCGGACAGGCAGGGATACGCAGTATTTT.